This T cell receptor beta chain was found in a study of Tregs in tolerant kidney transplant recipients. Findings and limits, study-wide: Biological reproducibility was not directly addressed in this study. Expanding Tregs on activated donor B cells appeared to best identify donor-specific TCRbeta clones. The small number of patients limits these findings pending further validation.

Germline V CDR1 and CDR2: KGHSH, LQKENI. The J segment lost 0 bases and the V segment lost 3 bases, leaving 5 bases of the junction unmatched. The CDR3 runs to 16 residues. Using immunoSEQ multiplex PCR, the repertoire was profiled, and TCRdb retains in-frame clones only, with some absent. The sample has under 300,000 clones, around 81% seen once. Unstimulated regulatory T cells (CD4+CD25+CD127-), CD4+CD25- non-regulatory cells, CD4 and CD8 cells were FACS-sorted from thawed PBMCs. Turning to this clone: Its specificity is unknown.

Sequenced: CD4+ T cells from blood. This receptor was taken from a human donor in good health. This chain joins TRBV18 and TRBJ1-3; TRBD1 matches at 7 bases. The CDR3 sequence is CASSPTGQSSGNTIYF. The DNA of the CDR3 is TGTGCCAGCTCACCCACGGGACAGAGCTCTGGAAACACCATATATTTT.